These 18 T cell receptor beta chains came from one sample sequenced in a study of breast tumors, draining lymph nodes, adjacent tissues. Breast cancer patients provided tissue from their axillary draining lymph nodes. TCRdb independently ran MiXCR on the multiplex PCR reads; one entry per CDR3 protein. The sample contains 150,000 to 250,000 distinct CDR3 sequences, approximately 33% of which appear only once. The specimen sequenced was axillary lymph node tissue. The receptor set was obtained from a female donor with breast cancer. Some clones in this sample may be carry-over from other donors' samples.

This clonotype has ten or more counts. The chain couples TRBV25-1 to TRBJ1-2; TRBD1 is a possible D gene (6 bases). The CDR3 contains 15 residues. The germline CDR1 and CDR2 sequences are MGHDK and SYGVNS. With 6 bases removed from V and 3 bases from J, the gap between germline ends came to 17 bases. The CDR3 DNA reads as TGTGCCAGCAGGGGGGGGGGCAGATTTGACTATGGCTACACCTTC. Protein product: CASRGGGRFDYGYTF.

The genes are TRBV18 and TRBJ2-2; D possibly matches TRBD1 or TRBD2 (5 bases each). This CDR3 is 14 amino acids long. V shed 0 bases and J shed 5 bases, with 7 bases lying between them. Germline assignment: CDR1 KGHSH and CDR2 LQKENI. CDR3 in amino acids: CASSPPGETGELFF. The CDR3 DNA sequence: TGTGCCAGCTCACCACCGGGGGAAACCGGGGAGCTGTTTTTT.

About this clonotype itself: A much larger clone differs from this one at a single base, so this may be a read error. The chain combines TRBV6-2 or TRBV6-3 with TRBJ2-7, with 12 bases matching TRBD2. With 4 bases clipped from V and 3 bases from J, the junction kept 4 bases outside the gene matches. CDR3 length: 15 amino acids. Germline CDR1 reads MNHEY; CDR2 reads SVGEGT. The CDR3 bases are TGTGCCAGCAGTTCCCGACTAGCGGGGGACTACGAGCAGTACTTC. This sequence encodes CASSSRLAGDYEQYF.

This clonotype was picked up many times. A much larger clone differs by one base, so this may be a read error. The CDR3 does not close with the conserved phenylalanine or tryptophan, likely indicating a read error. The J gene is TRBJ2-1, the V gene TRBV7-2, with D uncertain. V lost 2 bases to trimming and J lost 0 bases, with 5 bases between them. The CDR3 has 14 amino acids. The germline gives CDR1 SGHTA, CDR2 FQGNSA. Here the CDR3 reads CASSLIGSYNEQFL. The CDR3 bases are TGTGCCAGCAGCTTAATTGGCTCCTACAATGAGCAGTTCCTC.

This clonotype appeared many times. V and J are TRBV7-8 and TRBJ1-5; D not resolved. Germline V gene lookup returns CDR1 SGHVS and CDR2 FQNEAQ. There are 16 residues in the CDR3. Deletions cut 0 bases from V and 0 bases from J, with 9 bases between. DNA of the CDR3: TGTGCCAGCAGCTTAGCAGTGGGATATAGCAATCAGCCCCAGCATTTT. Its protein product is CASSLAVGYSNQPQHF.

This clonotype was seen only a few times. A much larger clone lies one base from this, so it may be a read error. The V gene is TRBV20-1, the J gene TRBJ2-5; D might be TRBD1 (6 bases). The CDR3 length is 14 residues. Per the germline V gene, CDR1 is DFQATT and CDR2 is SNEGSKA (reference sequence). The CDR3 spells CSAQEQGYQATQYF. In DNA form, the CDR3 reads TGCAGTGCTCAAGAGCAGGGGTACCAAGCGACCCAGTACTTC.

The genes are TRBV5-1 and TRBJ1-2; weak D call: TRBD1 (6 bases). The germline V gene encodes CDR1 SGHRS and CDR2 YFSETQ. The CDR3 sequence is 14 residues long. V was pared by 0 bases and J by 6 bases, with 12 bases between. The CDR3 sequence is CASSLEQGLHGYTF. The DNA for the CDR3 is TGCGCCAGCAGCTTGGAACAGGGACTGCATGGCTACACCTTC. Looking up the rest from reference TRBV5-1 and TRBJ1-2 gives the full variable domain: KAGVTQTPRYLIKTRGQQVTLSCSPISGHRSVSWYQQTPGQGLQFLFEYFSETQRNKGNFPGRFSGRQFSNSRSEMNVSTLELGDSALYLCASSLEQGLHGYTFGSGTRLTVV.

This clonotype has at least ten counts. The genes are TRBV10-2 and TRBJ2-7, with 7 bases identical to TRBD1. Germline V CDR1 and CDR2: WSHSY, SAAADI. The CDR3 loop spans 15 amino acids. V was clipped by 6 bases and J by 1 base; unmatched bases: 9. CDR3 bases: TGCGCCAGCAGCCCGAGCAGGGACAGTTCCTACGAGCAGTACTTC. This gives the protein CASSPSRDSSYEQYF.

This clonotype was seen only a few times. This may come from a read error, since a much larger clone is one base off. The chain links TRBV5-6 to TRBJ1-2; 8 bases line up with TRBD1. The CDR3 contains 11 residues. V was clipped by 6 bases and J by 10 bases; unmatched bases: 5. Germline-derived CDR1 and CDR2 are SGHDT and YYEEEE. The CDR3 DNA follows: TGTGCCAGCACCATGGGACAGGCCTACACCTTC. Its translation is CASTMGQAYTF.

This clonotype was counted only a few times. The V gene is TRBV6-5, the J gene TRBJ1-1; unclear D gene. The CDR3 contains 14 residues. CDR1 is MNHEY, CDR2 SVGAGI, per germline. Trimming pared 6 bases from V and 10 bases from J, leaving 21 bases between. The chain's CDR3 is CASSFLGSLAGAFF. The CDR3 nucleotides are TGTGCCAGCAGCTTCCTTGGGAGCTTGGCCGGAGCTTTCTTT.

In the case of this clonotype: The missing conserved phenylalanine or tryptophan at the end of this CDR3 makes a read error likely. J is TRBJ1-4 and V is TRBV19; D might be TRBD1 (6 bases). V was pared by 4 bases and J by 5 bases, with 17 bases between. The CDR3 runs to 16 residues. CDR1 and CDR2 from the germline V gene are LNHDA and SQIVND (reference sequence). The CDR3 loop reads CASSTASRGVNEKLFS. The DNA for the CDR3 is TGTGCCAGTAGTACAGCCTCGAGGGGGGTCAATGAAAAACTGTTTTCT.

This clonotype was seen repeatedly, ten times or more. The gene calls are TRBV30 and TRBJ1-3; no definite D call. Germline V gene sequence: CDR1 GTSNPN, CDR2 SVGIG (reference sequence). Trimming stripped 8 bases from V and 0 bases from J, with 11 bases between. CDR3 length: 13 amino acids. CDR3 protein: CAQKKDSGNTIYF. In nucleotides, the CDR3 is TGTGCCCAAAAGAAAGACTCTGGAAACACCATATATTTT.

This clonotype was seen many times. The genes are TRBV20-1 and TRBJ2-3; TRBD2 matches at 7 bases. The length of the CDR3 is 17 residues. The germline V gene has CDR1 DFQATT and CDR2 SNEGSKA (reference sequence). Losses at the gene ends were 3 bases for V and 2 bases for J; bases not matched to a gene: 14. CDR3 DNA sequence: TGCAGTGCTAGTGGGCTAGCGGAAGGAACACCCACAGATACGCAGTATTTT. As protein: CSASGLAEGTPTDTQYF.

This clonotype was counted many times. The CDR3 DNA sequence: TGTGCCAGCAGTCGGGACGGACCGAGCAATCAGCCCCAGCATTTT. This gives the protein CASSRDGPSNQPQHF. The chain carries TRBV28 and TRBJ1-5; D is perhaps TRBD1 (5 bases). Per the germline V gene, CDR1 is MDHEN and CDR2 is SYDVKM. The CDR3 spans 15 residues. Trimming pared 5 bases from V and 1 base from J, leaving 12 bases between.

This clonotype was observed at least ten times. The chain carries TRBV5-1 and TRBJ2-2, with 9 bases identical to TRBD2. V lost 4 bases and J lost 5; bases outside the gene matches: 6. This CDR3 has 15 residues. Per the germline V gene, CDR1 is SGHRS and CDR2 is YFSETQ. DNA for the CDR3: TGCGCCAGCAGCCCCCGCGGGGGGGGTACCGGGGAGCTGTTTTTT. Protein product: CASSPRGGGTGELFF.

This clonotype was picked up many times. V gene TRBV6-1 combines with J gene TRBJ2-3, with 8 bases lining up with TRBD2. V was clipped by 8 bases and J by 3 bases; unmatched bases: 7. The CDR3 covers 14 residues. CDR1 is MNHNS and CDR2 is SASEGT in the germline V gene. This CDR3 is CASGQRGMTDTQYF. Written as DNA, the CDR3 is TGTGCCAGCGGGCAGCGGGGGATGACAGATACGCAGTATTTT.

This clonotype appeared once. The V gene is TRBV12-3 or TRBV12-4, the J gene TRBJ1-4, with D tentatively TRBD1 (5 bases). Trimming left V 2 bases short and J 12 bases short, with 13 bases between. The CDR3 is 13 residues long. CDR3 nucleotide sequence: TGTGCCAGCAGTTTAAATAGGGGTGAGGAACTGTTTTTT. It encodes CASSLNRGEELFF.

The genes are TRBV7-9 and TRBJ1-2, with D unclear. The CDR3 is 14 residues long. V was cut by 1 base and J by 1 base, with 7 bases left in between. CDR1 SEHNR and CDR2 FQNEAQ come from the germline V gene (reference sequence). The CDR3 sequence: CASSLGNSNYGYTF. CDR3 DNA: TGTGCCAGCAGCTTAGGTAACAGTAACTATGGCTACACCTTC.